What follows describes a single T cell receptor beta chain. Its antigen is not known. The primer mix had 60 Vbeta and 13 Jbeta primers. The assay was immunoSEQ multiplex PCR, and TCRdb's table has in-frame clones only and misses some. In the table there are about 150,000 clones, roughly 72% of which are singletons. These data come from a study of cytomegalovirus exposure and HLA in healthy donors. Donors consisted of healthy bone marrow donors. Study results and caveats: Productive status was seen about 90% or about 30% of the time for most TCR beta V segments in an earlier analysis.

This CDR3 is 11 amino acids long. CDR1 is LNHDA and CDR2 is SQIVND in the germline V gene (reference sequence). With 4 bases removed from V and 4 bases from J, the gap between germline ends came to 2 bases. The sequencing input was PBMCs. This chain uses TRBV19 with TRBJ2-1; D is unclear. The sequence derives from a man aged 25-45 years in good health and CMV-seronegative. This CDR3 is CASSTYNEQFF. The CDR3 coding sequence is TGTGCCAGTAGTACATACAATGAGCAGTTCTTC. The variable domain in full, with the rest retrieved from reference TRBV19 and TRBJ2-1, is DGGITQSPKYLFRKEGQNVTLSCEQNLNHDAMYWYRQDPGQGLRLIYYSQIVNDFQKGDIAEGYSVSREKKESFPLTVTSAQKNPTAFYLCASSTYNEQFFGPGTRLTVL.